This TCR beta chain was observed in a study of T cells in Graves' hyperthyroidism and ophthalmopathy. The germline CDR1 and CDR2 sequences are SGHRS and YFSETQ. CDR3 length: 15 amino acids. V was pared by 4 bases and J by 5 bases, with 15 bases between. Researchers took RNA transcripts and amplified the TCR beta CDR3 regions from them. Using the HTBI primer set, a first-round RT-PCR was run on the TCR CDR3. TCRdb re-called the multiplex PCR reads with MiXCR, one entry per CDR3 protein. Among fewer than 700,000 distinct CDR3 sequences listed, around 15% were seen once. As regards this clonotype: The antigen is undetermined.

The definition of stable Graves' hyperthyroidism was no ophthalmopathy progression within 18 months. Regarding the study as a whole: The model anticipated ophthalmopathy a median about 7 months pre-onset. Stable hyperthyroidism was told apart from ophthalmopathy by a model built on 13 V-J features. Blood also contained most expanded thyroid clonotypes above 0.001.

The clonotype was recovered from a woman aged 25 to 39 with Graves' hyperthyroidism. The rearrangement links TRBV5-1 to TRBJ2-2; the D call may be TRBD1 or TRBD2 (5 bases each). The specimen sequenced was blood. The CDR3 region has the DNA TGCGCCAGCAGCCCCGGGACCGTCGGGACCGGGGAGCTGTTTTTT. This codes for CASSPGTVGTGELFF.